This TCR beta chain was identified in a study of blood T cell repertoires in COVID-19. Study context: From the United States, Italy and Spain came samples of acute and convalescent COVID-19. Sample material is recorded as cDNA or gDNA derived from T cells, B-cell-depleted T cells, or PBMCs.

In the authors' workflow: Reference gene primers were amplified, and this amplification served to estimate nucleated cell counts. Some clones are missing from TCRdb's copy, which holds only in-frame ones; the method was immunoSEQ multiplex PCR. V and J calls and clone size follow that table, whereas D and trimming were derived from the DNA. The sample includes 200,000 or so clones, approximately 82% of them seen just once. The V gene end was trimmed by 6 bases and the J gene end by 4 bases; junction bases not matched to a gene: 7. Germline-derived CDR1 and CDR2 are SQVTM and ANQGSEA. This CDR3 region has 14 residues.

This receptor was obtained from a human donor with acute or convalescent COVID-19. The donor label of this sample is uncertain. The sample was peripheral blood. J is TRBJ2-1 and V is TRBV29-1; 9 nucleotides match TRBD2. CDR3 DNA sequence: TGCAGCGTGGACAGTAGCGGGGGTTACAATGAGCAGTTCTTC. As protein: CSVDSSGGYNEQFF.